These 26 T cell receptor beta chains were all obtained from the same sample, sequenced in a study of shared clonotypes between healthy human individuals. Method: immunoSEQ multiplex PCR; TCRdb's copy keeps in-frame clones and lacks some. Of about 1.1 million clones in the sample, approximately 80% were seen once. Sequences were obtained from memory CD4+ T cells from PBMCs. Subset defined: CD45RA-negative fraction. These TCRs come from a man younger than 35 in good health. Some clones in this sample may be carry-over from other donors' samples.

CDR3 amino acids: CASSSVSGRALFF. The CDR3 DNA reads as TGTGCCAGCAGTTCCGTTAGCGGGAGGGCGTTGTTCTTC. This chain links TRBV6-5 with TRBJ2-1; 11 bases agree with TRBD2. The CDR3 runs to 13 residues. V lost 4 bases to trimming and J lost 15 bases; unmatched junction nucleotides: 8. Germline CDR1 is MNHEY and CDR2 is SVGAGI.

V and J are TRBV11-1 and TRBJ2-1; TRBD2 agrees at 11 bases. The CDR3 is made up of 15 amino acids. Germline assignment: CDR1 SGHAT and CDR2 FQDESV (reference sequence). V lost 5 bases and J lost 5; bases outside the gene matches: 5. CDR3 sequence reads: CASSPTTSGNNEQFF. DNA for the CDR3: TGTGCCAGCAGCCCGACGACTAGCGGGAACAATGAGCAGTTCTTC. Drawing the rest from reference TRBV11-1 and TRBJ2-1, the complete variable domain is EAEVAQSPRYKITEKSQAVAFWCDPISGHATLYWYRQILGQGPELLVQFQDESVVDDSQLPKDRFSAERLKGVDSTLKIQPAELGDSAMYLCASSPTTSGNNEQFFGPGTRLTVL.

As concerns this clone: The sample holds other DNA sequences that translate to the same CDR3. The genes are TRBV28 and TRBJ2-6; the match to TRBD2 covers 7 bases. The trim removed 3 bases at V and 2 bases at J, leaving 1 base unmatched. Germline V CDR1 and CDR2: MDHEN, SYDVKM. The CDR3 covers 15 residues. CDR3: CASSLGGAGANVLTF. The CDR3 bases are TGTGCCAGCAGTTTGGGAGGGGCTGGGGCCAACGTCCTGACTTTC. The complete variable domain, with remaining parts taken from reference TRBV28 and TRBJ2-6, reads DVKVTQSSRYLVKRTGEKVFLECVQDMDHENMFWYRQDPGLGLRLIYFSYDVKMKEKGDIPEGYSVSREKKERFSLILESASTNQTSMYLCASSLGGAGANVLTFGAGSRLTVL.

This clone has just a few counts. This chain joins TRBV2 and TRBJ1-2; 8 bases align to TRBD1. V shed 4 bases, J shed 8 bases, and the junction held 3 bases outside the gene matches. This CDR3 comprises 12 residues. CDR1 and CDR2 (germline): SNHLY, FYNNEI. The DNA of the CDR3 is TGTGCCAGCAGTGCAGGGGGCCGCGGCTACACCTTC. It encodes CASSAGGRGYTF.

The V gene is TRBV6-5, the J gene TRBJ1-1; D may be TRBD1 (5 bases). V lost 6 bases to trimming and J lost 5 bases, with 13 bases between them. The CDR3 spans 13 residues. The germline V gene has CDR1 MNHEY and CDR2 SVGAGI. This CDR3 is CASSRNPGTEAFF. The CDR3 bases are TGTGCCAGCAGCAGAAACCCAGGGACTGAAGCTTTCTTT.

This chain joins TRBV5-1 and TRBJ1-2; D is ambiguous. V shed 4 bases and J shed 6 bases, with 19 bases lying between them. The germline V gene has CDR1 SGHRS and CDR2 YFSETQ. There are 15 residues in the CDR3. In DNA form, the CDR3 reads TGCGCCAGCAGCCACAAAGGGAGTTTTGATGATGGCTACACCTTC. Translation: CASSHKGSFDDGYTF.

The V and J genes are TRBV5-1 and TRBJ1-4, with TRBD1 as a possible D gene (5 bases). Trimming shortened V by 4 bases and J by 8 bases, and 15 bases separated the two germline ends. This CDR3 comprises 14 residues. Germline V lookup: CDR1 SGHRS, CDR2 YFSETQ. The CDR3 coding sequence is TGCGCCAGCAGCGTGGGGGAATTAGGCGAAAAACTGTTTTTT. It specifies CASSVGELGEKLFF.

This chain joins TRBV11-2 and TRBJ2-1; 9 nucleotides agree with TRBD1. This CDR3 is built from 17 residues. Germline V lookup: CDR1 SGHAT, CDR2 FQNNGV. V was clipped by 1 base and J by 4 bases; unmatched bases: 8. DNA for the CDR3: TGTGCCAGCAGCTTAGGCGGCACAGGGGGCAGGTACAATGAGCAGTTCTTC. It translates to CASSLGGTGGRYNEQFF.

The V gene is TRBV6-5, the J gene TRBJ1-4, with D unclear. The CDR3 has 14 residues. The germline CDR1 and CDR2 sequences are MNHEY and SVGAGI. The ends were cut back, 2 bases at V and 8 bases at J, with 12 bases in the middle. The chain's CDR3 is CASSYGRMGEKLFF. CDR3 sequence (DNA): TGTGCCAGCAGTTACGGCAGGATGGGCGAAAAACTGTTTTTT.

The sample holds one count of this clone. The gene calls are TRBV4-3 and TRBJ2-1; TRBD2 matches at 10 bases. The CDR3 spans 16 residues. V dropped 5 bases and J dropped 6; count of bases not matched to a gene: 10. Per germline, CDR1 LGHNA and CDR2 YSLEER. The CDR3 region has the DNA TGCGCCAGCAGCGATGTTCTAGCGGGAGTATCCAATGAGCAGTTCTTC. Protein sequence: CASSDVLAGVSNEQFF.

The chain uses TRBV28 and TRBJ2-7; no clear D gene. From germline, CDR1 is MDHEN and CDR2 SYDVKM. V lost 8 bases to trimming and J lost 0 bases, with 8 bases between them. This CDR3 has 12 residues. The CDR3 coding sequence is TGTGCCAGCGGCCTCGTCTCCTACGAGCAGTACTTC. This codes for CASGLVSYEQYF.

The chain couples TRBV5-1 to TRBJ1-4; D not certain. Germline V CDR1 and CDR2: SGHRS, YFSETQ. Trimming pared 0 bases from V and 0 bases from J, leaving 6 bases between. The CDR3 totals 15 residues. The CDR3 loop is CASSLDPATNEKLFF. DNA for the CDR3: TGCGCCAGCAGCTTGGACCCGGCAACTAATGAAAAACTGTTTTTT.

For the CDR3, the DNA is TGCGCCAGCAGCACTGGACGGGCTTTGGACGGGGAGCTGTTTTTT. It specifies CASSTGRALDGELFF. This chain joins TRBV5-1 and TRBJ2-2, with unresolved D. From germline, CDR1 is SGHRS and CDR2 YFSETQ. Trimming stripped 4 bases from V and 7 bases from J, with 17 bases between. The CDR3 covers 15 residues.

The chain recombines TRBV6-5 with TRBJ1-1; D perhaps matches TRBD1 (5 bases). CDR1 and CDR2 (germline): MNHEY, SVGAGI. The CDR3 spans 14 residues. Trimming took 2 bases from V and 5 from J, leaving 12 bases between them. The CDR3 sequence: CASSYTGRGTEAFF. DNA for the CDR3: TGTGCCAGCAGTTACACAGGCCGGGGGACTGAAGCTTTCTTT.

This clone was detected a few times. V and J are TRBV2 and TRBJ1-2; perhaps TRBD1 as D (5 bases). From germline, CDR1 is SNHLY and CDR2 FYNNEI. The ends were cut back, 3 bases at V and 4 bases at J, with 9 bases in the middle. CDR3 size: 13 residues. CDR3 coding DNA: TGTGCCAGCAGTGAGGGGGACCTCTATGGCTACACCTTC. Amino acid sequence: CASSEGDLYGYTF.

On this clone: Other nucleotide sequences in the sample specify the same CDR3. The chain recombines TRBV9 with TRBJ2-2; D not certain. V shed 0 bases and J shed 1 base, with 4 bases lying between them. The CDR3 is 14 residues long. From germline, CDR1 is SGDLS and CDR2 YYNGEE. CDR3 DNA sequence: TGTGCCAGCAGCGTAGGCGGGAACACCGGGGAGCTGTTTTTT. The encoded protein is CASSVGGNTGELFF.

The chain couples TRBV27 to TRBJ2-2; D perhaps matches TRBD1 (6 bases). The germline V gene has CDR1 MNHEY and CDR2 SMNVEV (reference sequence). The ends were cut back, 3 bases at V and 7 bases at J, with 15 bases in the middle. The CDR3 is 15 residues long. The CDR3 protein is CASSFIQGSGGELFF. In nucleotides, the CDR3 is TGTGCCAGCAGTTTTATCCAGGGGAGCGGCGGGGAGCTGTTTTTT.

This chain links TRBV5-1 with TRBJ2-7; 10 bases align to TRBD2. The germline V gene has CDR1 SGHRS and CDR2 YFSETQ. With 2 bases clipped from V and 3 bases from J, the junction kept 17 bases outside the gene matches. The CDR3 runs to 19 residues. The CDR3 bases are TGCGCCAGCAGCTTAATATTTGGGTCTAGCGGGGGCAAAGTCTACGAGCAGTACTTC. Translation gives CASSLIFGSSGGKVYEQYF.

The genes are TRBV5-1 and TRBJ2-7; 14 positions agree with TRBD2. Germline CDR1 reads SGHRS; CDR2 reads YFSETQ. The CDR3 is made up of 17 amino acids. V lost 4 bases, J lost 2 bases, and 8 bases stayed unmatched. CDR3: CASSTGTSGRFAYEQYF. The CDR3 coding sequence is TGCGCCAGCAGCACCGGGACTAGCGGGAGATTTGCCTACGAGCAGTACTTC.

This clone was seen just once. The DNA of the CDR3 is TGTGCCAGCAGCCCAGGGACGGAAGAGACCCAGTACTTC. It is translated as CASSPGTEETQYF. The chain joins TRBV14 to TRBJ2-5; tentatively, D is TRBD1 or TRBD2 (5 bases each). Trimming took off 4 bases at V and 3 bases at J, with 9 bases between the two ends. The length of the CDR3 is 13 residues. Germline values: CDR1 SGHDN, CDR2 FVKESK.

A few counts support this clone. This specimen includes other DNA sequences encoding the same CDR3. The V and J genes are TRBV5-1 and TRBJ2-5; 8 bases are a match to TRBD2. This CDR3 is built from 16 residues. Germline V gene data show CDR1 as SGHRS and CDR2 as YFSETQ. V lost 2 bases to trimming and J lost 1 base; unmatched junction nucleotides: 7. The DNA of the CDR3 is TGCGCCAGCAGCTTAGGGCTAGCGGGCGCCCAAGAGACCCAGTACTTC. Translating it yields CASSLGLAGAQETQYF.

V and J are TRBV2 and TRBJ1-2; no reliable D call. Per the germline V gene, CDR1 is SNHLY and CDR2 is FYNNEI. There are 14 residues in the CDR3. Trimming shortened V by 6 bases and J by 4 bases, and 15 bases separated the two germline ends. The DNA of the CDR3 is TGTGCCAGCAGCGAAAATGGACGGTCCTATGGCTACACCTTC. This sequence encodes CASSENGRSYGYTF. Full variable domain (remainder filled in from reference TRBV2 and TRBJ1-2): EPEVTQTPSHQVTQMGQEVILRCVPISNHLYFYWYRQILGQKVEFLVSFYNNEISEKSEIFDDQFSVERPDGSNFTLKIRSTKLEDSAMYFCASSENGRSYGYTFGSGTRLTVV.

A remark on this clone: Other DNA sequences within the sample encode an identical CDR3. The chain has TRBV18 and TRBJ1-5, with 8 bases lining up with TRBD1. Germline V lookup: CDR1 KGHSH, CDR2 LQKENI. The junction had 1 base not matched to a gene; V was cut back by 5 bases and J by 7 bases. This CDR3 comprises 12 residues. The CDR3 region has the DNA TGTGCCAGCTCAGACAGGGGCCAGCCCCAGCATTTT. Amino acids: CASSDRGQPQHF. The full variable domain, rest sourced from reference TRBV18 and TRBJ1-5, is NAGVMQNPRHLVRRRGQEARLRCSPMKGHSHVYWYRQLPEEGLKFMVYLQKENIIDESGMPKERFSAEFPKEGPSILRIQQVVRGDSAAYFCASSDRGQPQHFGDGTRLSIL.

The rearrangement joins TRBV6-1 to TRBJ2-1; possibly TRBD2 for D (7 bases). There are 17 residues in the CDR3. The V gene's germline CDR1 is MNHNS and CDR2 SASEGT. V was trimmed by 4 bases and J by 6 bases, leaving 22 bases between them. CDR3 bases: TGTGCCAGCAGTGGGTGGGGACTGAGGGGGAGGGGCAATGAGCAGTTCTTC. Its protein product is CASSGWGLRGRGNEQFF.

The chain's CDR3 is CASSLMGGRAFF. DNA for the CDR3: TGTGCCAGCAGCTTGATGGGGGGTAGAGCTTTCTTT. V and J are TRBV5-4 and TRBJ1-1, with D perhaps TRBD1 (5 bases). Germline V gene data show CDR1 as SGHNT and CDR2 as YYREEE (reference sequence). V lost 1 base and J 10 bases, leaving 11 bases between the germline ends. CDR3 size: 12 residues. The full variable domain, with the rest looked up from reference TRBV5-4 and TRBJ1-1, is ETGVTQSPTHLIKTRGQQVTLRCSSQSGHNTVSWYQQALGQGPQFIFQYYREEENGRGNFPPRFSGLQFPNYSSELNVNALELDDSALYLCASSLMGGRAFFGQGTRLTVV.

This clone was recorded once. Distinct nucleotide sequences in the sample also encode this CDR3. The rearrangement links TRBV6-5 to TRBJ1-3; no reliable D call. With 5 bases removed from V and 3 bases from J, the gap between germline ends came to 2 bases. CDR3 length: 11 amino acids. Germline V gives CDR1 MNHEY, CDR2 SVGAGI. The CDR3, as DNA: TGTGCCAGCAGTAATGGAAACACCATATATTTT. It encodes CASSNGNTIYF.